The entry below gives a single T cell receptor (beta chain) sequence along with its context. Its antigen remains unknown. The germline CDR1 and CDR2 sequences are MDHEN and SYDVKM. This CDR3 is 17 amino acids long. Trimming removed 1 base from V and 2 bases from J, with 15 bases in between. This sample is drawn from a study of persistence of HIV-infected CD4 T cells. On the study more broadly: Suppressive ART had lasted a median of approximately 8 years. Study-wide findings and caveats: Within sorted populations, more oligoclonal TCRs accompanied more oligoclonal proviruses. TCRbeta richness was lower in CMV- and Gag-responding cells than in anti-CD3/anti-CD28-responding cells.

This was the immunoSEQ version 4 assay in survey mode. The data were produced by immunoSEQ multiplex PCR, yet TCRdb's version contains in-frame clones alone and is incomplete. The table has roughly 28,000 clones, 78% seen once; the top ten hold roughly 0.81%. Cells were stimulated with CMV-infected fibroblast lysates at about 10 ug/mL. CD40L-negative CD69-negative CD45RO-high memory CD4+ T cells were sorted as populations depleted of antigen-responding cells. The TCR comes from an adult woman with HIV who was CMV-seropositive. This specimen consisted of CD4+ T cells sorted from PBMCs after approximately 19-hour stimulation, obtained from a patient who received antiretroviral therapy. The chain links TRBV28 to TRBJ1-5; perhaps TRBD1 as D (6 bases). CDR3 amino acids: CASSLSSGGGGNQPQHF. In DNA form, the CDR3 reads TGTGCCAGCAGTTTATCTTCGGGGGGGGGCGGCAATCAGCCCCAGCATTTT.